The clone carrying this T cell receptor beta chain was seen many times. What it binds is unknown. The CDR3 runs to 18 residues. J gave up 1 base and V 2 bases, and 10 bases lay outside the gene matches. Per germline, CDR1 MNHEY and CDR2 SVGAGI. Donors were all healthy Caucasians. This record comes from a study of identical twins. The study, taken as a whole, reports: Abundant cord blood beta clonotypes carried fewer insertions; memory repertoires showed none. Where out-of-frame alpha sequences were twin-shared, they showed excess low generation probability.

Unique molecular identifiers were in the cDNA, with template-switch universal primer binding. TCRdb redid the calling of the 5' RACE reads with MiXCR, one entry per CDR3 protein. The sample carries 130,000 to 150,000 distinct CDR3 sequences, roughly 3.2% recorded once. Sequenced: memory T cells sorted from blood. The TCR comes from a man between 18 and 29 years old in good health. The V and J genes are TRBV6-5 and TRBJ2-7; 11 bases agree with TRBD2. The CDR3 bases are TGTGCCAGCAGTTACGTTGGACCGGGACTAGCGGATTCCTACGAGCAGTACTTC. Protein sequence: CASSYVGPGLADSYEQYF.